A selection of T cell receptor beta chains follows, all from one sample in a study of T cell repertoires in aging, cancer and after chemotherapy. TCRdb independently ran MiXCR on the multiplex PCR reads; one entry per CDR3 protein. The sample has under 8,500 distinct CDR3 sequences; 32% are singletons. Sequenced: blood. The receptors stem from a human donor in good health. Both conserved end residues are trimmed from each CDR3.

V	CDR3
TRBV6-5	ASTQTGGGYYEQY
TRBV6-1	ASSEDGTGGYEQY
TRBV15	ATSRVTGELF
TRBV6-1	ASSSKGATGSNQPQH
TRBV10-3	AIRANYGYT
TRBV6-6	ASRPATIGDEKLF
TRBV7-6	ASSGRQGGDGELF
TRBV29-1	SVEAGENEQF
TRBV10-3	AISEGTPPGNSPLH
TRBV28	ASSFEGLENTEAF
TRBV6-2/TRBV6-3	ASSYGPSGGFYEQY
TRBV12-3/TRBV12-4	ASSTPQVQETQY
TRBV19	ATRGQGSNNSPLH
TRBV18	ASSPQGDTGELF
TRBV6-2/TRBV6-3	ASRLATRSAGYYGYT
TRBV6-1	ASSAPGGTYNEQF
TRBV6-1	ASSGGTLGGYT
TRBV6-1	ASSEGQGGNQPQH
TRBV15	ATSTGTGVSPLH
TRBV5-6	ASSLSLAGGQPQH
TRBV20-1	SASRAGRDRGETQY
TRBV30	AWSPDSNQLQH
TRBV12-3/TRBV12-4	ASSGDRVKPQH
TRBV19	ASSIDDRASNQPQH
TRBV6-5	ASSYSKLAAIDTQY
TRBV10-3	AITSGGDDNEQY
TRBV6-5	ASQGHAVLNTEAF
TRBV29-1	SVTDRGRYYGYT
TRBV7-9	ASSRRNSNTEAF
TRBV30	AWSGLPNTEAF
TRBV19	ASRYRDDEQF